This TCR beta chain was documented in a study of CD8 T cells in ankylosing spondylitis. Whole-study findings and limits: Characteristic of ankylosing spondylitis blood, it appeared, was a TCR beta motif comprising about eight highly homologous variants.

At least ten counts were recorded for this clonotype. Its antigen is not known. TCRdb used MiXCR to reprocess the 5' RACE reads, holding one entry per CDR3 protein. The sample records 700,000 to 1,000,000 distinct CDR3 sequences, around 11% being singletons. This CDR3 contains 13 residues. V lost 0 bases and J lost 5, with 9 bases in between. Germline V gene sequence: CDR1 SGHTS, CDR2 YDEGEE. Sequencing was performed on blood, either unsorted or a sorted T cell fraction (not recorded which). This TCR came from a male donor with ankylosing spondylitis. This chain connects TRBV5-8 to TRBJ2-7, with TRBD2 as a possible D gene (7 bases). For the CDR3, the DNA is TGTGCCAGCAGCTTGGCGGGGGGCGACGAGCAGTACTTC. It specifies CASSLAGGDEQYF.